The rows below give T cell receptor beta chains drawn from one sample of a study of cytomegalovirus exposure and HLA in healthy donors. Sequencing used immunoSEQ multiplex PCR; TCRdb keeps in-frame clones, though not all of them. Of tens of thousands of clones in the sample, 55% to 75% were seen once. The specimen sequenced was PBMCs. These receptors were obtained from a man under 40 in good health and CMV-seronegative. Each CDR3 is given with its conserved first and last residue. D genes are given only for firm matches. For some rows the clone size is stated as once, few or many, or as a class when expanded; others skip it.

D gene	V gene	J gene	clone size	CDR3 DNA	CDR3 protein
-	TRBV6-5	TRBJ1-1	-	TGTGCCAGCAGCGGACAGAATGAAGCTTTCTTT	CASSGQNEAFF
TRBD1	TRBV7-9	TRBJ2-5	-	TGTGCCAGCAGCCTAGGACAGGGGGCGGTCGGAGAGACCCAGTACTTC	CASSLGQGAVGETQYF
-	TRBV6-6	TRBJ1-3	medium-sized	TGTGCCAGCAGTTACGACAGCTCCTCTGGAAACACCATATATTTT	CASSYDSSSGNTIYF
TRBD2	TRBV5-4	TRBJ2-3	-	TGTGCCAGCAGCTCAATTTCGGGACTAGCGACATTCACAGATACGCAGTATTTT	CASSSISGLATFTDTQYF
-	TRBV7-9	TRBJ1-4	-	TGTGCCAGCAGCACTCCCCAGGGTGCTGGACTGTTTTTT	CASSTPQGAGLFF
-	TRBV6-6	TRBJ2-5	-	TGTGCCAGCTCAGGACAGCTCGGCCGAGAGACCCAGTACTTC	CASSGQLGRETQYF
-	TRBV29-1	TRBJ1-2	-	TGCAGCGTTGAAGATCTTACGGTTAACTATGGCTACACCTTC	CSVEDLTVNYGYTF
TRBD1	TRBV25-1	TRBJ1-6	few	TGTGCCAGCAGTGAGGGACAGGTTGGGTCACCCCTCCACTTT	CASSEGQVGSPLHF
TRBD1	TRBV6-5	TRBJ2-7	-	TGTGCCAGCAGTTATCACGGGACAGGGGTAAACGAGCAGTACTTC	CASSYHGTGVNEQYF
-	TRBV7-2	TRBJ1-2	once	TGTGCCAGCAGCTCCCCCATCGGGAGCCTCTTC	CASSSPIGSLF
TRBD1	TRBV6-1	TRBJ2-7	-	TGTGCCAGCAGGAAAGGGGGCAGCTTCTACGAGCAGTACTTC	CASRKGGSFYEQYF
-	TRBV28	TRBJ1-2	-	TGTGCCAGCAGTTCGCAGGGCCCCTATGGCTACACCTTC	CASSSQGPYGYTF
-	TRBV28	TRBJ2-2	-	TGTGCCAGCAGTTTTGAATTCAGCACCGGGGAGCTGTTTTTT	CASSFEFSTGELFF
TRBD1	TRBV6-1	TRBJ1-5	few	TGTGCCAGCAGGGTACAGGGGAAACAGCCCCAGCATTTT	CASRVQGKQPQHF
-	TRBV5-1	TRBJ1-1	-	TGCGCCAGCAGCTCAACTATGAACACTGAAGCTTTCTTT	CASSSTMNTEAFF
TRBD2	TRBV2	TRBJ2-7	-	TGTGCCAGCAGTGGGGTAGCGGGAGAGTCCTACGAGCAGTACTTC	CASSGVAGESYEQYF
-	TRBV15	TRBJ1-1	-	TGTGCCACCAGCAAAGTCACTCAGAACACTGAAGCTTTCTTT	CATSKVTQNTEAFF
-	TRBV10-2	TRBJ1-1	-	TGCGCCAGCAGTGAGTCCTCAGGGAACACTGAAGCTTTCTTT	CASSESSGNTEAFF
-	TRBV10-3	TRBJ1-1	few	TGTGCCATCAGTGTTAGGGGCCCGGGGGTGGCGTCTGACACTGAAGCTTTCTTT	CAISVRGPGVASDTEAFF
TRBD2	TRBV4-1	TRBJ2-3	-	TGCGCCAGTAGCCTGACTAGCGGGGAGACAGATACGCAGTATTTT	CASSLTSGETDTQYF
-	TRBV6-5	TRBJ1-4	-	TGTGCCAGCAGTTACGCCAGGACAGCCTCTAATGAAAAACTGTTTTTT	CASSYARTASNEKLFF
-	TRBV5-1	TRBJ1-6	-	TGCGCCAGCAGCTTCGAGACACGCAATTCACCCCTCCACTTT	CASSFETRNSPLHF
-	TRBV4-2	TRBJ2-1	-	TGTGCCAGCAGCCTGGGTTCGGGACTTTCCTTGTATGAGCAGTTCTTC	CASSLGSGLSLYEQFF
-	TRBV28	TRBJ1-2	-	TGTGCCAGCAGTACGACAGTCTATGGCTACACCTTC	CASSTTVYGYTF
-	TRBV4-1	TRBJ2-7	few	TGCGCCAGCAGCCAAGATGAGGATCCCTTTCTCTACGAGCAGTACTTC	CASSQDEDPFLYEQYF
TRBD1	TRBV6-6	TRBJ1-1	-	TGTGCCAGCAGTAAACAGGGGATAGGAGCTTTCTTT	CASSKQGIGAFF
-	TRBV5-4	TRBJ2-5	-	TGTGCCAGCAGCTTTCTGGAGACCCAGTACTTC	CASSFLETQYF
TRBD1	TRBV5-4	TRBJ1-4	-	TGTGCCAGCAGCCCCGGGACAGGGGATAATGAAAAACTGTTTTTT	CASSPGTGDNEKLFF
-	TRBV27	TRBJ1-2	-	TGTGCCAGTGGACCCGGAGGCAGTTATGGCTACACCTTC	CASGPGGSYGYTF
TRBD1	TRBV6-5	TRBJ1-2	-	TGTGCCAGCAGCCTGGGACAGGGGTATTATGGCTACACCTTC	CASSLGQGYYGYTF
-	TRBV7-9	TRBJ2-5	-	TGTGCCAGCAGCCGTACCCGGACGGGCGGGGAGACCCAGTACTTC	CASSRTRTGGETQYF
-	TRBV4-1	TRBJ1-1	-	TGCGCCAGCAGCCAAGAGAGGGGAGGGGCGGATGAAGCTTTCTTT	CASSQERGGADEAFF
TRBD1	TRBV9	TRBJ1-2	-	TGTGCCAGCAGCCTCCGGGACAGGGCAGGCTACACCTTC	CASSLRDRAGYTF
TRBD1	TRBV5-4	TRBJ2-3	few	TGTGCCAGCAGCTCCGGGACAGGGAGCCCAGATACGCAGTATTTT	CASSSGTGSPDTQYF
-	TRBV6-5	TRBJ1-1	-	TGTGCCAAGGGACACTTTTGGGGTCGCACTGAAGCTTTCTTT	CAKGHFWGRTEAFF
TRBD2	TRBV28	TRBJ2-7	-	TGTGCCAGCAGGACTAGCGGGAACTCCTACGAGCAGTACTTC	CASRTSGNSYEQYF
-	TRBV18	TRBJ1-3	-	TGTGCCAGCTCACCCGACAGCTCTGGAAACACCATATATTTT	CASSPDSSGNTIYF
-	TRBV18	TRBJ1-4	-	TGTGCCAGCTCACCACGGGAGGGGAGTAATGAAAAACTGTTTTTT	CASSPREGSNEKLFF
-	TRBV6-1	TRBJ2-7	-	TGTGCCAGCAGCCATGATGACACAACCTACGAGCAGTACTTC	CASSHDDTTYEQYF
TRBD2	TRBV6-5	TRBJ2-2	few	TGTGCAGCGGGGGCCGACACCGGGGAGCTGTTTTTT	CAAGADTGELFF
-	TRBV7-9	TRBJ2-5	few	TGTGCCAGCAGCATCAGGGGCGCCCAAGAGACCCAGTACTTC	CASSIRGAQETQYF